This TCR beta chain was identified during a study of cytomegalovirus exposure and HLA in healthy donors. CDR1 and CDR2 (germline): KGHSH, LQKENI. The ends lost 4 bases at V and 7 bases at J; junction bases unmatched: 6. This CDR3 comprises 15 residues. The primer mix had 60 Vbeta and 13 Jbeta primers. The authors' processing: Roughly 80 million unique TCR beta chains, about 10 million of them shared, were counted by a later analysis. The assay was immunoSEQ multiplex PCR, and TCRdb's table has in-frame clones only and misses some. V and J calls and clone size follow that table, whereas D and trimming were derived from the DNA. The sample shows tens of thousands of clones, roughly 63% of them seen only once. Whole-study findings and limits: Published work reported that the classifier diagnosed cytomegalovirus status with high specificity and sensitivity. It was approximately 150 TCR beta chains that were listed as cytomegalovirus-associated.

Details on this clone: Its specificity is not known.

The sequence was obtained from a woman in her forties or fifties in good health and CMV-seropositive. This sequence joins TRBV18 and TRBJ1-5; 11 bases align to TRBD1. The sequenced sample was PBMCs. CDR3 region: CASSLGTGGRQPQHF. The CDR3 region has the DNA TGTGCCAGCTCACTTGGGACAGGGGGGCGGCAGCCCCAGCATTTT.